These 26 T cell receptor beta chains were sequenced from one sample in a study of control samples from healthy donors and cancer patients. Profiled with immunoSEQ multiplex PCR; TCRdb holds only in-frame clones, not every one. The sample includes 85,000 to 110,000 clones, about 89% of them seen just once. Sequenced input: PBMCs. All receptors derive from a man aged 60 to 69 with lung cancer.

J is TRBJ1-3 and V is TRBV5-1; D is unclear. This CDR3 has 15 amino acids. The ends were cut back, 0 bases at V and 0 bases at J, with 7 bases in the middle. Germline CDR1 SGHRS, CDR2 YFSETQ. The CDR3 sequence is CASSLGAGSGNTIYF. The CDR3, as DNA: TGCGCCAGCAGCTTGGGGGCAGGCTCTGGAAACACCATATATTTT.

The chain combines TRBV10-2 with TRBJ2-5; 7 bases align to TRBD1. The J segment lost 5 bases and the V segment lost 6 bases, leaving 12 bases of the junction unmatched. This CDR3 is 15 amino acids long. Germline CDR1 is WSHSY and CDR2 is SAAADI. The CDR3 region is CASRGDSPRRETQYF. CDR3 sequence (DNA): TGCGCCAGCAGGGGGGACAGTCCAAGAAGGGAGACCCAGTACTTC.

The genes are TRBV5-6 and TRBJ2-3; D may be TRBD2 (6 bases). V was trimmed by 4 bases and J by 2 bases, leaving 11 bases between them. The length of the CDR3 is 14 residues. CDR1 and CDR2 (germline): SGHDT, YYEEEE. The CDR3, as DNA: TGTGCCAGCAGCATTAGCGGTTTCACAGATACGCAGTATTTT. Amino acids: CASSISGFTDTQYF.

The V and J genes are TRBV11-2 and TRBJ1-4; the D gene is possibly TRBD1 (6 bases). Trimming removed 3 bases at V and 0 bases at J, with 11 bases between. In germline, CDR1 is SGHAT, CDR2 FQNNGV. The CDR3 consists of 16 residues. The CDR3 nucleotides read TGTGCCAGCAGCTTGCTAGGGGGATCAACTAATGAAAAACTGTTTTTT. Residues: CASSLLGGSTNEKLFF. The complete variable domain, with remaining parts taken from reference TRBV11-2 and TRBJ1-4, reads EAGVAQSPRYKIIEKRQSVAFWCNPISGHATLYWYQQILGQGPKLLIQFQNNGVVDDSQLPKDRFSAERLKGVDSTLKIQPAKLEDSAVYLCASSLLGGSTNEKLFFGSGTQLSVL.

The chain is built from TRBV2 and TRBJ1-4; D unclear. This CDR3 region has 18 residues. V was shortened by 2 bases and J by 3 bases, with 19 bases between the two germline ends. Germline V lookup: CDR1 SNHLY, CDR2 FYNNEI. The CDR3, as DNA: TGTGCCAGCAGTGAACGAATGATATTTGAGGGATCTAATGAAAAACTGTTTTTT. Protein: CASSERMIFEGSNEKLFF.

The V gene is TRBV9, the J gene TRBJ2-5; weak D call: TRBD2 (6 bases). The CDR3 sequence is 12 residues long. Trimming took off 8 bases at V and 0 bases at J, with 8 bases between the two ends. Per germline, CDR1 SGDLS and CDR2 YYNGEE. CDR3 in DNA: TGTGCCAGTCGGGGGAACCAAGAGACCCAGTACTTC. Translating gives CASRGNQETQYF.

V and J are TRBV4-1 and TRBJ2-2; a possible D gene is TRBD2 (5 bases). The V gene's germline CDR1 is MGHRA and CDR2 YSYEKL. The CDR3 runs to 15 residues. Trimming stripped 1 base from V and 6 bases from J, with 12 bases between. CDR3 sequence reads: CASSQGRVEAGELFF. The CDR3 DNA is TGCGCCAGCAGCCAAGGACGGGTGGAGGCCGGGGAGCTGTTTTTT.

The CDR3: CASSFLGGLAEKLFF. The CDR3 DNA is TGCGCCAGCAGCTTCCTTGGGGGCCTGGCTGAAAAACTGTTTTTT. The chain couples TRBV5-1 to TRBJ1-4; D possibly corresponds to TRBD1 (6 bases). The CDR3 sequence is 15 residues long. The V gene's germline CDR1 is SGHRS and CDR2 YFSETQ. V gave up 2 bases and J gave up 7 bases, with 15 bases separating them. Filled out from reference TRBV5-1 and TRBJ1-4, the complete variable domain reads KAGVTQTPRYLIKTRGQQVTLSCSPISGHRSVSWYQQTPGQGLQFLFEYFSETQRNKGNFPGRFSGRQFSNSRSEMNVSTLELGDSALYLCASSFLGGLAEKLFFGSGTQLSVL.

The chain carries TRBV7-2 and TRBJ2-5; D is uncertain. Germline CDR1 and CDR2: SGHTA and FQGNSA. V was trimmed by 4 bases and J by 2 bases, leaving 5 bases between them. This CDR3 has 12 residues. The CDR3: CASSSGQETQYF. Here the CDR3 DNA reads TGTGCCAGCAGCTCGGGTCAAGAGACCCAGTACTTC.

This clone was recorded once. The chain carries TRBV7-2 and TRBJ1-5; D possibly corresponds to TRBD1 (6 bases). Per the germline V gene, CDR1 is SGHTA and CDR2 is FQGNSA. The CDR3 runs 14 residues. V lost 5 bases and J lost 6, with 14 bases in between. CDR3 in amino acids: CASSAGRGSQPQHF. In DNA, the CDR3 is TGTGCCAGCAGCGCTGGGAGGGGGTCTCAGCCCCAGCATTTT.

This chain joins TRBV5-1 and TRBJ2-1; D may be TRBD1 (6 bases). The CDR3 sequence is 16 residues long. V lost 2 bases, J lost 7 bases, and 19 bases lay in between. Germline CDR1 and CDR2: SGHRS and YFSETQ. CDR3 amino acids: CASSLQGAAGLNEQFF. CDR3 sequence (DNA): TGCGCCAGCAGCTTACAGGGTGCAGCCGGATTAAATGAGCAGTTCTTC.

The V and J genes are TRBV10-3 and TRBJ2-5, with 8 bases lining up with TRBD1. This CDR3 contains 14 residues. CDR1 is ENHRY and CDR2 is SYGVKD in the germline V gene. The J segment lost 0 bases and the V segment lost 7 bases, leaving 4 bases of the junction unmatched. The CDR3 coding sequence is TGTGCCATCAATACAGGGGGACACCAAGAGACCCAGTACTTC. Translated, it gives CAINTGGHQETQYF.

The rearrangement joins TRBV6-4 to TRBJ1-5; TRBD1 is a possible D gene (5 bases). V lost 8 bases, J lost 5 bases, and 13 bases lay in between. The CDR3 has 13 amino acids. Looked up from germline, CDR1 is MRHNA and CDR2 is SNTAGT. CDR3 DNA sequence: TGTGCCAGCTTATGGGGGGTCCATCAGCCCCAGCATTTT. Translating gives CASLWGVHQPQHF.

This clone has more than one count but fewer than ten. The CDR3 nucleotides read TGTGCCAGCAGTGAAACAGGGTGGACCGAGCAGTACGTC. Protein product: CASSETGWTEQYV. The chain carries TRBV6-1 and TRBJ2-7; D perhaps matches TRBD1 (6 bases). V was clipped by 2 bases and J by 6 bases, with 11 bases between them. Germline CDR1 and CDR2: MNHNS and SASEGT. The CDR3 has 13 amino acids.

DNA for the CDR3: TGTGCCATCAGTGATTCGCCTATTCGGACAGGGAGGAATGGCTACACCTTC. This encodes CAISDSPIRTGRNGYTF. The chain is built from TRBV10-3 and TRBJ1-2, with 8 bases identical to TRBD1. The CDR3 contains 17 residues. CDR1 and CDR2 (germline): ENHRY, SYGVKD. V lost 3 bases, J lost 6 bases, and 15 bases stayed unmatched.

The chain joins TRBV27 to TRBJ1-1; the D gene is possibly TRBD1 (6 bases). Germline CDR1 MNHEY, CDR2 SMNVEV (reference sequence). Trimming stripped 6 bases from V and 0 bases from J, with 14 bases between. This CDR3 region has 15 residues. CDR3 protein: CASSQDRWMNTEAFF. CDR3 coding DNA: TGTGCCAGCAGCCAAGACAGGTGGATGAACACTGAAGCTTTCTTT.

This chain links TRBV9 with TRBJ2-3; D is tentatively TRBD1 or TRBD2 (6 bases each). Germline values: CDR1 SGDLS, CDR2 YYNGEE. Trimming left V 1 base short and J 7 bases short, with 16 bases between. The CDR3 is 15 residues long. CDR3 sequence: CASSVNPGAQNTQYF. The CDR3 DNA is TGTGCCAGCAGCGTAAATCCGGGGGCTCAAAATACGCAGTATTTT.

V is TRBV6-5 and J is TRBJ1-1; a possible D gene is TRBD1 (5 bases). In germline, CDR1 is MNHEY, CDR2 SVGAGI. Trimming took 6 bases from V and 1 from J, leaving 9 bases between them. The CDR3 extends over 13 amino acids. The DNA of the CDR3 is TGTGCCAGCAGGCAACAGGAGAACACTGAAGCTTTCTTT. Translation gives CASRQQENTEAFF.

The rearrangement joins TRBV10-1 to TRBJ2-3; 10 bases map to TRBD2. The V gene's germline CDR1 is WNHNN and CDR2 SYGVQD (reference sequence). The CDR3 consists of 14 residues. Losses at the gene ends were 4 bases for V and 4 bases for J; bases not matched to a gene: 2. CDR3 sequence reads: CASSVGLAADTQYF. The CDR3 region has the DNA TGCGCCAGCAGTGTTGGACTAGCGGCAGATACGCAGTATTTT.

The CDR3 sequence is CASSSRGSTEAFF. CDR3 DNA sequence: TGTGCCAGCAGCAGTCGGGGTAGCACTGAAGCTTTCTTT. The chain recombines TRBV9 with TRBJ1-1, with no clear D. Trimming stripped 4 bases from V and 4 bases from J, with 11 bases between. Germline values: CDR1 SGDLS, CDR2 YYNGEE. This CDR3 is 13 amino acids long. The whole variable domain, remainder taken from reference TRBV9 and TRBJ1-1, is DSGVTQTPKHLITATGQRVTLRCSPRSGDLSVYWYQQSLDQGLQFLIQYYNGEERAKGNILERFSAQQFPDLHSELNLSSLELGDSALYFCASSSRGSTEAFFGQGTRLTVV.

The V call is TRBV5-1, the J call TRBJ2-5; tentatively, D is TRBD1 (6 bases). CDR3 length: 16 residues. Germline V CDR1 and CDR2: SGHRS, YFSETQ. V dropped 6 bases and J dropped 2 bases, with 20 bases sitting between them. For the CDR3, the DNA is TGCGCCAGCAATCCTCAATTAGGGGGTAGTCAAGAGACCCAGTACTTC. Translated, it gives CASNPQLGGSQETQYF.

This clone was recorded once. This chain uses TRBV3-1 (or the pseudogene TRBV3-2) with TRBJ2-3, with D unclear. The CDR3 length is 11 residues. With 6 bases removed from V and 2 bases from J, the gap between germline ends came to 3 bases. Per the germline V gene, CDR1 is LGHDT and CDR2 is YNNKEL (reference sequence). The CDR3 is CASSFTDTQYF. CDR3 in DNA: TGTGCCAGCAGTTTCACAGATACGCAGTATTTT.

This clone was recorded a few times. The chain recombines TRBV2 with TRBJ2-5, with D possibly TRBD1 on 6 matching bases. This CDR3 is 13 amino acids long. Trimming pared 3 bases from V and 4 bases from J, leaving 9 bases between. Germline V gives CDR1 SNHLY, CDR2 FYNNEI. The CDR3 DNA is TGTGCCAGCAGTGATAGGGGGAGAGAGACCCAGTACTTC. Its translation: CASSDRGRETQYF. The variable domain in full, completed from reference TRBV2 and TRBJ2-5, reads EPEVTQTPSHQVTQMGQEVILRCVPISNHLYFYWYRQILGQKVEFLVSFYNNEISEKSEIFDDQFSVERPDGSNFTLKIRSTKLEDSAMYFCASSDRGRETQYFGPGTRLLVL.

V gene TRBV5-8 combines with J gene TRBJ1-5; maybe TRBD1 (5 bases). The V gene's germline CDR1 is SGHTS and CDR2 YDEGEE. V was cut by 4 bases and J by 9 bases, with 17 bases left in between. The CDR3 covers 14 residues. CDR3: CASSLDRAKGPQHF. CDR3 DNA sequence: TGTGCCAGCAGCCTTGACAGAGCTAAAGGGCCCCAGCATTTT.

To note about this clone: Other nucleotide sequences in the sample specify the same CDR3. CDR3 loop: CASSAGTNTGELFF. Here the CDR3 DNA reads TGTGCCAGCAGCGCCGGGACTAATACCGGGGAGCTGTTTTTT. The rearrangement joins TRBV9 to TRBJ2-2; 7 positions agree with TRBD2. J gave up 5 bases and V 3 bases, and 4 bases lay outside the gene matches. Germline V gene sequence: CDR1 SGDLS, CDR2 YYNGEE. This CDR3 contains 14 residues.

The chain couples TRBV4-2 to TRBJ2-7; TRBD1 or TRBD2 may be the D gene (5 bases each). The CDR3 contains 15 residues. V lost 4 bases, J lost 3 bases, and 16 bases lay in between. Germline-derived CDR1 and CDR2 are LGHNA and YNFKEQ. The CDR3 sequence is CASSRDRRTFYEQYF. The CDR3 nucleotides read TGTGCCAGCAGCCGGGACCGGAGGACGTTCTACGAGCAGTACTTC.